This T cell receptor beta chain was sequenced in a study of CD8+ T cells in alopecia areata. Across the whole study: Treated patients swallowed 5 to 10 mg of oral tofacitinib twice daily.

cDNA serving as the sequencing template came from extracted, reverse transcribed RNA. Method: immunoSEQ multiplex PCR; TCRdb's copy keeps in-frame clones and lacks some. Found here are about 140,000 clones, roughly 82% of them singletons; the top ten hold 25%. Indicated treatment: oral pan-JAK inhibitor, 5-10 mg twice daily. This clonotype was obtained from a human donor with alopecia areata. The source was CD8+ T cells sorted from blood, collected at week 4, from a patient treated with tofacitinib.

The CDR3 region is CASSPSGGTQYF. The CDR3 nucleotides read TGTGCCAGCAGTCCTAGCGGGGGCACCCAGTACTTC. The chain recombines TRBV6-6 with TRBJ2-5, with TRBD2 matching over 10 bases. Germline V gene sequence: CDR1 MNHNY, CDR2 SVGAGI (reference sequence). J was trimmed by 8 bases and V by 5 bases; bases with no gene match: 2. This CDR3 has 12 residues.